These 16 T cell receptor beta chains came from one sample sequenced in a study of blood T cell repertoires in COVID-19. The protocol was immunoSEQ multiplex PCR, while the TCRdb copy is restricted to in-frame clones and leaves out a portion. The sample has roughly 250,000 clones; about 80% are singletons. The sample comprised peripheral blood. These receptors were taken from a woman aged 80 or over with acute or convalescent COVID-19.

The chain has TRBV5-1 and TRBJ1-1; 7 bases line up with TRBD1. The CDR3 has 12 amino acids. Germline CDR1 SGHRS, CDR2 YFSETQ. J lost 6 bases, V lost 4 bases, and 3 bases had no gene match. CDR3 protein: CASSPGTAEAFF. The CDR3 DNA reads TGCGCCAGCAGCCCAGGGACAGCTGAAGCTTTCTTT. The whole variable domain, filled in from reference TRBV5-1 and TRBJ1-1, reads KAGVTQTPRYLIKTRGQQVTLSCSPISGHRSVSWYQQTPGQGLQFLFEYFSETQRNKGNFPGRFSGRQFSNSRSEMNVSTLELGDSALYLCASSPGTAEAFFGQGTRLTVV.

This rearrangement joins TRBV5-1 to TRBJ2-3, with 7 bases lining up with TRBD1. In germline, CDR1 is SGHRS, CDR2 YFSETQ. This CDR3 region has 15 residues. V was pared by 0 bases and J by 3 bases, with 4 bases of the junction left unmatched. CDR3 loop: CASSLGQGSTDTQYF. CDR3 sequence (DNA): TGCGCCAGCAGCTTGGGACAGGGCTCTACAGATACGCAGTATTTT. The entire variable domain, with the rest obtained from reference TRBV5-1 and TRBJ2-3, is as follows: KAGVTQTPRYLIKTRGQQVTLSCSPISGHRSVSWYQQTPGQGLQFLFEYFSETQRNKGNFPGRFSGRQFSNSRSEMNVSTLELGDSALYLCASSLGQGSTDTQYFGPGTRLTVL.

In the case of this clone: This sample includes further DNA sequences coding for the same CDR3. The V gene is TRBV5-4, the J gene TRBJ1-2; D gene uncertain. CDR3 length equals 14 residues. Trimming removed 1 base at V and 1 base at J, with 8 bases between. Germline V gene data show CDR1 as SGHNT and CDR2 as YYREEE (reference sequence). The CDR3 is CASSLRGGNYGYTF. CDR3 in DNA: TGTGCCAGCAGCTTGCGGGGTGGTAACTATGGCTACACCTTC.

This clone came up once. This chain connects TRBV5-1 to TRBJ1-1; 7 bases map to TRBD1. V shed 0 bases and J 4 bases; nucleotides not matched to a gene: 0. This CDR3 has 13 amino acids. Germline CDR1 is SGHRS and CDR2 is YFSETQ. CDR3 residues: CASSLDRGTEAFF. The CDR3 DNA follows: TGCGCCAGCAGCTTGGACAGGGGCACTGAAGCTTTCTTT.

As DNA, the CDR3 is TGTGCCAGCAGCCCCCAAGGGAGCTATAATTCACCCCTCCACTTT. It encodes CASSPQGSYNSPLHF. The V gene is TRBV3-1 (or the pseudogene TRBV3-2), the J gene TRBJ1-6; the D is unclear. Trimming left V 4 bases short and J 3 bases short, with 10 bases between. Per the germline V gene, CDR1 is LGHDT and CDR2 is YNNKEL (reference sequence). CDR3 size: 15 residues.

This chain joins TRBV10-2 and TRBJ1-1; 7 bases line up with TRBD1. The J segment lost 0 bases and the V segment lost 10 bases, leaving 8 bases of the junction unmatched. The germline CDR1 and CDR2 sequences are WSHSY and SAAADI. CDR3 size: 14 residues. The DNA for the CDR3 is TGCGCCACCCTCCTGGGACAGCTGAACACTGAAGCTTTCTTT. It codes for CATLLGQLNTEAFF.

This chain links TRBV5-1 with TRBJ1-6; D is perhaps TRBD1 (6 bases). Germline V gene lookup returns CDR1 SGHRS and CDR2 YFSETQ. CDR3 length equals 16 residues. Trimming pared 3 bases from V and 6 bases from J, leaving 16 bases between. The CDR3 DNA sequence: TGCGCCAGCAGCTACCAGGGGCGAATGGGTAATTCACCCCTCCACTTT. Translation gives CASSYQGRMGNSPLHF.

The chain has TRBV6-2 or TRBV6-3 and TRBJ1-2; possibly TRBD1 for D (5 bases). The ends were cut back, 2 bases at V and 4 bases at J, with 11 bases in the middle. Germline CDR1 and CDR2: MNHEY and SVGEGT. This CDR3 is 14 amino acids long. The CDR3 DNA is TGTGCCAGCAGTTACGCGCAGGGTCCCTATGGCTACACCTTC. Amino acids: CASSYAQGPYGYTF.

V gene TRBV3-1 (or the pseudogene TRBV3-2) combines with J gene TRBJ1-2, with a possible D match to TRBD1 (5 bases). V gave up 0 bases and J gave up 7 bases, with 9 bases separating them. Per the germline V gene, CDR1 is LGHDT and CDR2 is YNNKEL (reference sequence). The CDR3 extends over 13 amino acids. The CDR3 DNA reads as TGTGCCAGCAGCCAAGAAGGCAGGGCTGGCTACACCTTC. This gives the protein CASSQEGRAGYTF.

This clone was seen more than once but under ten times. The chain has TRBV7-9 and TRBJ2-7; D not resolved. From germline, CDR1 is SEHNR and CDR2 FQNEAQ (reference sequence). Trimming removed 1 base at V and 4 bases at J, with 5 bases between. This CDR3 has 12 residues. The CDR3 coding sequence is TGTGCCAGCAGCTTAGATATATACGAGCAGTACTTC. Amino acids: CASSLDIYEQYF. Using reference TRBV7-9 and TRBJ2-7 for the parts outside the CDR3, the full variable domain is DTGVSQNPRHKITKRGQNVTFRCDPISEHNRLYWYRQTLGQGPEFLTYFQNEAQLEKSRLLSDRFSAERPKGSFSTLEIQRTEQGDSAMYLCASSLDIYEQYFGPGTRLTVT.

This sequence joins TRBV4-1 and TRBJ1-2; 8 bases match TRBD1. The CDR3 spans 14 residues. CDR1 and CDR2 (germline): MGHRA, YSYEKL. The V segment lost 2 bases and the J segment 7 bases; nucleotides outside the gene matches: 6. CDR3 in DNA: TGCGCCAGCAGCCAAATGACAGGGGTTACTGGCTACACCTTC. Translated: CASSQMTGVTGYTF.

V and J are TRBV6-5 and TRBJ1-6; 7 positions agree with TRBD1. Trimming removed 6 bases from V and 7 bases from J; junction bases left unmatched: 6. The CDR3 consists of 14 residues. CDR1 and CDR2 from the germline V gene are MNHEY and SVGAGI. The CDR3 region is CASREGQLNSPLHF. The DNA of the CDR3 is TGTGCCAGCAGAGAGGGACAGCTCAATTCACCCCTCCACTTT.

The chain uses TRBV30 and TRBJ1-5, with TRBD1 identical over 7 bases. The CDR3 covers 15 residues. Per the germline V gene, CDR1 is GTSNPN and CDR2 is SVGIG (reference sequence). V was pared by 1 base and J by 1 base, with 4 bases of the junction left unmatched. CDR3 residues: CAWSAPQGSNQPQHF. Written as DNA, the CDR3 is TGTGCCTGGAGTGCCCCACAGGGGAGCAATCAGCCCCAGCATTTT. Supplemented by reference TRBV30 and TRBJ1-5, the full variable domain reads SQTIHQWPATLVQPVGSPLSLECTVEGTSNPNLYWYRQAAGRGLQLLFYSVGIGQISSEVPQNLSASRPQDRQFILSSKKLLLSDSGFYLCAWSAPQGSNQPQHFGDGTRLSIL.

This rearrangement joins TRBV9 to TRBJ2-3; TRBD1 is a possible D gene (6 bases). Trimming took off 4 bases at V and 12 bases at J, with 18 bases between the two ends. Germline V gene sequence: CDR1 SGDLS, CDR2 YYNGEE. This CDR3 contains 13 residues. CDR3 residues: CASSTGSFDLQYF. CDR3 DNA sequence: TGTGCCAGCAGCACAGGGTCCTTTGACTTACAGTATTTT. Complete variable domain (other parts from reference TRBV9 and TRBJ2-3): DSGVTQTPKHLITATGQRVTLRCSPRSGDLSVYWYQQSLDQGLQFLIQYYNGEERAKGNILERFSAQQFPDLHSELNLSSLELGDSALYFCASSTGSFDLQYFGPGTRLTVL.

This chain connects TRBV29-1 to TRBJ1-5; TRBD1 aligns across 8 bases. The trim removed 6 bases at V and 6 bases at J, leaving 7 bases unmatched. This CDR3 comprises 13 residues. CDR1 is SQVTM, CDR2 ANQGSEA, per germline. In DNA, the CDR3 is TGCAGCGTAGGACAGGGTAGGAGTCAGCCCCAGCATTTT. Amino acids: CSVGQGRSQPQHF.

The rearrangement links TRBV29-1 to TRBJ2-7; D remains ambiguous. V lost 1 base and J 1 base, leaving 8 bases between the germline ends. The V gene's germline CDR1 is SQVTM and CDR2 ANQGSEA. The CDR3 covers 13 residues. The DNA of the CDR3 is TGCAGCGTTGAAGTGGCTTCATCCTACGAGCAGTACTTC. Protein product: CSVEVASSYEQYF.